Each of the 3 T cell receptor beta chains below was sequenced from the same sample in a study of a mutant IDH1 vaccine in newly diagnosed glioma. No cognate antigen is known for these TCRs. Assay used: immunoSEQ multiplex PCR; TCRdb lists only in-frame clones, some missing. The table has 25,000 to 40,000 clones, 81% seen once. The sample's time point: week 35, safety follow-up. Mutant IDH1 20-mer peptide, at 300 ug, made up each vaccine dose, with topical imiquimod. Here the sequenced sample was PBMCs, taken from a glioma patient whose treatment included an IDH1 peptide vaccine. The receptor set was obtained from a man aged 25-45 years with glioma.

This rearrangement joins TRBV29-1 to TRBJ2-2; no firm D call. Trimming left V 2 bases short and J 3 bases short, with 16 bases between. The CDR3 contains 16 residues. CDR1 and CDR2 (germline): SQVTM, ANQGSEA. This chain's CDR3 is CSVELRAKAHTGELFF. The CDR3 DNA is TGCAGCGTTGAACTCCGGGCCAAGGCCCACACCGGGGAGCTGTTTTTT.

V is TRBV21-1 and J is TRBJ2-1; TRBD2, as called in the table, went unchecked against the DNA. TRBV21-1 is given as a pseudogene. The CDR3 consists of 16 residues. CDR3 residues: CASSPPRLSSYNEQFF. The CDR3 DNA reads TGTGCCAGCAGCCCACCGCGCCTGAGCTCCTACAATGAGCAGTTCTTC.

Relative to its sample, this clone is large. The chain has TRBV2 and TRBJ2-5; D gene unclear. V shed 8 bases and J shed 3 bases, with 10 bases lying between them. This CDR3 contains 12 residues. The germline V gene encodes CDR1 SNHLY and CDR2 FYNNEI. The CDR3 DNA is TGTGCCAGCGGATGGACGGAAGAGACCCAGTACTTC. Its protein is CASGWTEETQYF.